Following are 21 T cell receptor beta chains from one sample sequenced in a study of blood T cell repertoires in COVID-19. This table comes from immunoSEQ multiplex PCR, and its TCRdb copy is limited to in-frame clones, with some not included. Among roughly 31,000 clones listed, around 87% were seen once. Sequencing input: peripheral blood. These receptors all stem from a man older than 75 with acute or convalescent COVID-19.

The genes are TRBV28 and TRBJ2-5; D call uncertain. Germline loops: CDR1 MDHEN, CDR2 SYDVKM. Trimming removed 5 bases from V and 5 bases from J, with 18 bases in between. CDR3 length equals 15 residues. The CDR3 region is CASSSLESSVETQYF. Here the CDR3 DNA reads TGTGCCAGCAGTAGCCTTGAGTCCTCCGTTGAGACCCAGTACTTC.

The V call is TRBV3-1 (or the pseudogene TRBV3-2), the J call TRBJ1-3, with TRBD1 matching 7 bases. Trimming at V came to 5 bases and at J to 2 bases, leaving 0 bases not matched to a gene. The CDR3 runs 13 residues. Germline CDR1 LGHDT, CDR2 YNNKEL (reference sequence). The CDR3 region has the DNA TGTGCCAGCAGCAGGGGGCCTGGAAACACCATATATTTT. This gives the protein CASSRGPGNTIYF.

V and J are TRBV19 and TRBJ1-1; no clear D. CDR1 LNHDA and CDR2 SQIVND come from the germline V gene (reference sequence). Trimming removed 4 bases from V and 0 bases from J, with 12 bases in between. This CDR3 is built from 15 residues. The DNA for the CDR3 is TGTGCCAGTAGTACTCAATCGGTCTTGAACACTGAAGCTTTCTTT. Translated: CASSTQSVLNTEAFF.

For the CDR3, the DNA is TGTGCCAGTAGTATTCCAACAGGGGCAAAGAATTCACCCCTCCACTTT. Translating it yields CASSIPTGAKNSPLHF. The rearrangement uses TRBV19 and TRBJ1-6; 7 positions agree with TRBD1. The CDR3 has 16 amino acids. Germline V gene data show CDR1 as LNHDA and CDR2 as SQIVND (reference sequence). After removal of 3 bases from V and 7 bases from J, the junction contained 9 bases not matched to a gene.

The rearrangement links TRBV18 to TRBJ1-2; TRBD1 is a possible D gene (5 bases). This CDR3 is 15 amino acids long. Germline values: CDR1 KGHSH, CDR2 LQKENI. Trimming stripped 2 bases from V and 4 bases from J, with 14 bases between. CDR3 loop: CASSPSGRDSYGYTF. The CDR3 DNA follows: TGTGCCAGCTCACCAAGTGGCAGGGATTCCTATGGCTACACCTTC.

The chain joins TRBV29-1 to TRBJ1-1; D not certain. V shed 4 bases and J shed 1 base, with 10 bases lying between them. The CDR3 runs to 13 residues. Germline V lookup: CDR1 SQVTM, CDR2 ANQGSEA. In DNA, the CDR3 is TGCAGCGTTGGGGCCGCAGCGAACACTGAAGCTTTCTTT. Amino acids: CSVGAAANTEAFF. The full variable domain, in which reference TRBV29-1 and TRBJ1-1 provide the parts outside the CDR3, is SAVISQKPSRDICQRGTSLTIQCQVDSQVTMMFWYRQQPGQSLTLIATANQGSEATYESGFVIDKFPISRPNLTFSTLTVSNMSPEDSSIYLCSVGAAANTEAFFGQGTRLTVV.

This chain joins TRBV6-5 and TRBJ1-2, with TRBD1 matching over 9 bases. This CDR3 is built from 16 residues. With 0 bases clipped from V and 5 bases from J, the junction kept 7 bases outside the gene matches. Germline loops: CDR1 MNHEY, CDR2 SVGAGI. The CDR3 region has the DNA TGTGCCAGCAGTTACTCGAGAACAGGGGGCGGTTATGGCTACACCTTC. Translation: CASSYSRTGGGYGYTF.

V is TRBV29-1 and J is TRBJ1-1, with D perhaps matching TRBD1 (6 bases). This CDR3 is 12 amino acids long. V was trimmed by 7 bases and J by 5 bases, leaving 14 bases between them. The germline V gene encodes CDR1 SQVTM and CDR2 ANQGSEA. In DNA form, the CDR3 reads TGCAGCGCCAGTCTAGGGGGAACTGAAGCTTTCTTT. It codes for CSASLGGTEAFF.

This clone was detected only a few times. This rearrangement joins TRBV7-6 to TRBJ1-1; D unresolved. Germline CDR1 and CDR2: SGHVS and FNYEAQ. V gave up 11 bases and J gave up 1 base, with 29 bases separating them. The CDR3 length is 18 residues. The CDR3 DNA reads as TGTGCCTCCGGAGTGCAGAAGGTTCAGACCACTTCGAACACTGAAGCTTTCTTT. Protein sequence: CASGVQKVQTTSNTEAFF.

The gene calls are TRBV29-1 and TRBJ1-5; TRBD1 is a possible D gene (5 bases). CDR1 and CDR2 from the germline V gene are SQVTM and ANQGSEA. Deletions cut 1 base from V and 11 bases from J, with 9 bases between. CDR3 length equals 11 residues. In DNA form, the CDR3 reads TGCAGCGTTGAAGTAGGGGAAGCCCAGCATTTT. Protein: CSVEVGEAQHF.

This sequence joins TRBV10-3 and TRBJ2-3; possibly TRBD1 for D (5 bases). V dropped 6 bases and J dropped 5 bases, with 9 bases sitting between them. Germline-derived CDR1 and CDR2 are ENHRY and SYGVKD. The CDR3 extends over 12 amino acids. In nucleotides, the CDR3 is TGTGCCATCAGCCCAAGGGGAGATACGCAGTATTTT. Translation: CAISPRGDTQYF.

The rearrangement joins TRBV5-1 to TRBJ2-5; D unclear. This CDR3 comprises 14 residues. In germline, CDR1 is SGHRS, CDR2 YFSETQ. The germline V and J ends were trimmed by 0 bases and 5 bases, with 11 bases remaining between them. Written as DNA, the CDR3 is TGCGCCAGCAGCTTGGTTCTAGAATCGGAGACCCAGTACTTC. It translates to CASSLVLESETQYF.

V is TRBV5-1 and J is TRBJ2-3; 9 nucleotides match TRBD1. Germline assignment: CDR1 SGHRS and CDR2 YFSETQ. The CDR3 covers 15 residues. Trimming took 5 bases from V and 4 from J; bases not matched to a gene: 8. In DNA, the CDR3 is TGCGCCAGCAGGGGGGGGACAGGGAGTGCAGATACGCAGTATTTT. This gives the protein CASRGGTGSADTQYF.

V gene TRBV6-6 combines with J gene TRBJ1-6; D is perhaps TRBD1 (5 bases). Germline V gene sequence: CDR1 MNHNY, CDR2 SVGAGI (reference sequence). The CDR3 contains 14 residues. V was trimmed by 2 bases and J by 11 bases, leaving 13 bases between them. CDR3 DNA: TGTGCCAGCAGTTACACGGGGGGGACGACACCCCTCCACTTT. Translation gives CASSYTGGTTPLHF.

The chain is built from TRBV29-1 and TRBJ2-7, with 10 positions matching TRBD2. V lost 4 bases, J lost 0 bases, and 9 bases stayed unmatched. Germline values: CDR1 SQVTM, CDR2 ANQGSEA. The CDR3 is 16 amino acids. CDR3: CSVGPRAGGSSYEQYF. Written as DNA, the CDR3 is TGCAGCGTTGGGCCTAGAGCGGGGGGGAGCTCCTACGAGCAGTACTTC.

The count of this clone is one. J is TRBJ2-7 and V is TRBV15; D remains ambiguous. Germline V gene data show CDR1 as LNHNV and CDR2 as YYDKDF (reference sequence). CDR3 length equals 13 residues. Trimming shortened V by 0 bases and J by 2 bases, and 5 bases separated the two germline ends. Here the CDR3 DNA reads TGTGCCACCAGCAGAGACCCAGCCTACGAGCAGTACTTC. This encodes CATSRDPAYEQYF.

The chain carries TRBV29-1 and TRBJ2-3; D is perhaps TRBD1 (5 bases). This CDR3 region has 13 residues. V lost 4 bases, J lost 2 bases, and 10 bases lay in between. Germline-derived CDR1 and CDR2 are SQVTM and ANQGSEA. CDR3 region: CSVALDITDTQYF. DNA for the CDR3: TGCAGCGTTGCCTTGGACATCACAGATACGCAGTATTTT.

The V gene is TRBV19, the J gene TRBJ2-7; possibly TRBD1 for D (6 bases). The germline CDR1 and CDR2 sequences are LNHDA and SQIVND (reference sequence). This CDR3 has 11 residues. V was trimmed by 5 bases and J by 5 bases, leaving 7 bases between them. This CDR3 reads CASSQGNEQYF. For the CDR3, the DNA is TGTGCCAGTAGTCAGGGGAACGAGCAGTACTTC.

V usage is TRBV5-5 and J usage is TRBJ2-2; 7 nucleotides agree with TRBD2. Trimming at V came to 3 bases and at J to 3 bases, leaving 5 bases not matched to a gene. CDR3 length: 15 residues. Per germline, CDR1 SGHKS and CDR2 YYEKEE (reference sequence). In DNA form, the CDR3 reads TGTGCCAGCAGCTGGCTAGCGGACGACACCGGGGAGCTGTTTTTT. It is translated as CASSWLADDTGELFF.

This clone was picked up one time. The J gene is TRBJ2-7, the V gene TRBV5-1; the D is unclear. Trimming stripped 2 bases from V and 1 base from J, with 10 bases between. The length of the CDR3 is 14 residues. Germline V gives CDR1 SGHRS, CDR2 YFSETQ. The CDR3 protein is CASSLATPSYEQYF. The CDR3 region has the DNA TGCGCCAGCAGCTTAGCTACTCCTTCCTACGAGCAGTACTTC.

J is TRBJ1-1 and V is TRBV12-5, with D tentatively TRBD1 (5 bases). The CDR3 is made up of 13 amino acids. The germline V gene has CDR1 LGHNT and CDR2 FRNRAP. Between the trimmed V and J ends, which lost 6 bases and 4 bases, there was a span of 12 bases. For the CDR3, the DNA is TGTGCTAGTGGCCCGGGGGAGGGCACTGAAGCTTTCTTT. Translating gives CASGPGEGTEAFF.